A selection of T cell receptor beta chains follows, all from one sample in a study of blood T cell repertoires in COVID-19. Method: immunoSEQ multiplex PCR; TCRdb's copy keeps in-frame clones and lacks some. The sample includes around 120,000 clones, around 90% of them seen just once. The specimen was peripheral blood. The receptors shown here come from a man aged 45-65 years with active COVID-19. Each CDR3 is given with its conserved first and last residue. D genes are given only for firm matches. Clone size, where shown, is once, few, many, or a class for clones that have expanded.

clone size: NA; J gene: TRBJ2-3; CDR3 length: 14; D gene: TRBD2; V gene: TRBV9; CDR3 protein: CASSVGLAADTQYF; CDR3 DNA: TGTGCCAGCAGCGTAGGACTAGCCGCGGATACGCAGTATTTT
clone size: NA; J gene: TRBJ1-1; CDR3 length: 16; D gene: TRBD1; V gene: TRBV9; CDR3 protein: CASSNRDRGLWTEAFF; CDR3 DNA: TGTGCCAGCAGCAACCGGGACAGGGGCCTTTGGACTGAAGCTTTCTTT
clone size: NA; J gene: TRBJ2-2; CDR3 length: 16; D gene: TRBD2; V gene: TRBV5-4; CDR3 protein: CASSLEAGPNTGELFF; CDR3 DNA: TGTGCCAGCAGCTTGGAAGCGGGACCAAACACCGGGGAGCTGTTTTTT
clone size: NA; J gene: TRBJ2-7; CDR3 length: 16; D gene: TRBD1; V gene: TRBV5-1; CDR3 protein: CASSLAGTGGLDEQYF; CDR3 DNA: TGCGCCAGCAGCTTGGCCGGGACAGGGGGTCTCGACGAGCAGTACTTC
clone size: NA; J gene: TRBJ2-1; CDR3 length: 18; D gene: TRBD2; V gene: TRBV15; CDR3 protein: CATSNPGTSGGAVNEQFF; CDR3 DNA: TGTGCCACCAGCAACCCCGGGACTAGCGGGGGGGCGGTCAATGAGCAGTTCTTC
clone size: NA; J gene: TRBJ2-3; CDR3 length: 17; D gene: TRBD2; V gene: TRBV2; CDR3 protein: CASSEARTSGVTDTQYF; CDR3 DNA: TGTGCCAGCAGTGAAGCTAGGACTAGCGGTGTCACAGATACGCAGTATTTT
clone size: NA; J gene: TRBJ2-1; CDR3 length: 15; D gene: TRBD1; V gene: TRBV7-9; CDR3 protein: CASSSQDRGVNEQFF; CDR3 DNA: TGTGCCAGCAGCAGCCAGGACAGGGGCGTCAATGAGCAGTTCTTC
clone size: NA; J gene: TRBJ1-1; CDR3 length: 15; D gene: NA; V gene: TRBV5-6; CDR3 protein: CASSLFQGRNTEAFF; CDR3 DNA: TGTGCCAGCAGCTTGTTCCAGGGAAGGAACACTGAAGCTTTCTTT
clone size: NA; J gene: TRBJ2-1; CDR3 length: 13; D gene: NA; V gene: TRBV27; CDR3 protein: CASSDGVYNEQFF; CDR3 DNA: TGTGCCAGCAGTGACGGAGTCTACAATGAGCAGTTCTTC
clone size: NA; J gene: TRBJ2-1; CDR3 length: 15; D gene: NA; V gene: TRBV10-3; CDR3 protein: CAISEDSHIYNEQFF; CDR3 DNA: TGTGCCATCAGTGAGGACAGCCATATCTACAATGAGCAGTTCTTC
clone size: NA; J gene: TRBJ2-2; CDR3 length: 16; D gene: TRBD1; V gene: TRBV5-6; CDR3 protein: CASSLPGQENTGELFF; CDR3 DNA: TGTGCCAGCAGCTTGCCGGGACAGGAGAACACCGGGGAGCTGTTTTTT
clone size: once; J gene: TRBJ2-2; CDR3 length: 16; D gene: NA; V gene: TRBV11-3; CDR3 protein: CASSLVGTPNTGKLFF; CDR3 DNA: TGTGCCAGCAGCTTAGTTGGGACTCCTAACACCGGGAAGCTGTTTTTT
clone size: NA; J gene: TRBJ1-5; CDR3 length: 16; D gene: TRBD1; V gene: TRBV6-6; CDR3 protein: CASSPGTALGNQPQHF; CDR3 DNA: TGTGCCAGCAGCCCGGGGACAGCTCTCGGCAATCAGCCCCAGCATTTT
clone size: NA; J gene: TRBJ2-2; CDR3 length: 13; D gene: TRBD2; V gene: TRBV10-2; CDR3 protein: CASSGGRAGELFF; CDR3 DNA: TGCGCCAGCAGTGGTGGGAGGGCGGGGGAGCTGTTTTTT
clone size: NA; J gene: TRBJ1-6; CDR3 length: 15; D gene: TRBD1; V gene: TRBV25-1; CDR3 protein: CASSRRTGQGSPLHF; CDR3 DNA: TGTGCCAGCAGTCGTCGGACGGGACAGGGGTCACCCCTCCACTTT
clone size: NA; J gene: TRBJ1-4; CDR3 length: 14; D gene: NA; V gene: TRBV6-6; CDR3 protein: CASSYGPGREKLFF; CDR3 DNA: TGTGCCAGCAGTTACGGACCGGGAAGGGAAAAACTGTTTTTT
clone size: NA; J gene: TRBJ2-3; CDR3 length: 16; D gene: TRBD1; V gene: TRBV12-5; CDR3 protein: CASGLVLSRQGDTQYF; CDR3 DNA: TGTGCTAGTGGTTTGGTATTATCGAGACAGGGGGATACGCAGTATTTT
clone size: NA; J gene: TRBJ1-4; CDR3 length: 16; D gene: NA; V gene: TRBV9; CDR3 protein: CASSVDRTGEEEKLFF; CDR3 DNA: TGTGCCAGCAGCGTAGATCGGACTGGAGAGGAGGAAAAACTGTTTTTT
clone size: NA; J gene: TRBJ2-3; CDR3 length: 17; D gene: TRBD2; V gene: TRBV7-8; CDR3 protein: CASSIDLIAGITDTQYF; CDR3 DNA: TGTGCCAGCAGCATAGACCTAATAGCGGGGATCACAGATACGCAGTATTTT
clone size: once; J gene: TRBJ1-2; CDR3 length: 14; D gene: TRBD1; V gene: TRBV5-6; CDR3 protein: CASSLHLGRQGNTF; CDR3 DNA: TGTGCCAGCAGCTTGCATTTAGGTAGACAGGGAAACACCTTC
clone size: NA; J gene: TRBJ1-4; CDR3 length: 16; D gene: TRBD1; V gene: TRBV18; CDR3 protein: CASSPGPTGGREKLFF; CDR3 DNA: TGTGCCAGCTCACCCGGACCGACAGGGGGGCGGGAAAAACTGTTTTTT
clone size: NA; J gene: TRBJ1-4; CDR3 length: 13; D gene: NA; V gene: TRBV4-1; CDR3 protein: CASSQVPNEKLFF; CDR3 DNA: TGCGCCAGCAGCCAAGTCCCGAATGAAAAACTGTTTTTT
clone size: large; J gene: TRBJ1-1; CDR3 length: 13; D gene: TRBD1; V gene: TRBV6-5; CDR3 protein: CASIRQGSTEAFF; CDR3 DNA: TGTGCCAGCATCCGACAGGGATCCACTGAAGCTTTCTTT
clone size: NA; J gene: TRBJ2-1; CDR3 length: 15; D gene: TRBD2; V gene: TRBV12-5; CDR3 protein: CASGPGTSVYNEQFF; CDR3 DNA: TGTGCTAGTGGCCCCGGGACTAGCGTCTACAATGAGCAGTTCTTC
clone size: NA; J gene: TRBJ1-5; CDR3 length: 15; D gene: NA; V gene: TRBV19; CDR3 protein: CASTSLQGWGQPQHF; CDR3 DNA: TGTGCCAGTACCTCACTCCAGGGATGGGGACAGCCCCAGCATTTT
clone size: NA; J gene: TRBJ2-1; CDR3 length: 14; D gene: TRBD1; V gene: TRBV5-1; CDR3 protein: CASSGRQGINEQFF; CDR3 DNA: TGCGCCAGCAGCGGTAGACAGGGAATTAATGAGCAGTTCTTC
clone size: NA; J gene: TRBJ1-1; CDR3 length: 13; D gene: NA; V gene: TRBV18; CDR3 protein: CASSRSRGTEAFF; CDR3 DNA: TGTGCCAGCTCACGGTCCCGCGGGACTGAAGCTTTCTTT
clone size: NA; J gene: TRBJ2-1; CDR3 length: 15; D gene: TRBD2; V gene: TRBV12-5; CDR3 protein: CASGRGTSDYNEQFF; CDR3 DNA: TGTGCTAGTGGCCGCGGGACTAGCGACTACAATGAGCAGTTCTTC
clone size: NA; J gene: TRBJ2-1; CDR3 length: 15; D gene: TRBD1; V gene: TRBV27; CDR3 protein: CASSRQRTGAGEQFF; CDR3 DNA: TGTGCCAGCAGTCGACAACGGACAGGAGCAGGCGAGCAGTTCTTC
clone size: NA; J gene: TRBJ1-5; CDR3 length: 16; D gene: NA; V gene: TRBV6-5; CDR3 protein: CASSLRGRENNQPQHF; CDR3 DNA: TGTGCCAGCAGTTTACGCGGCCGTGAGAACAATCAGCCCCAGCATTTT
clone size: NA; J gene: TRBJ1-5; CDR3 length: 14; D gene: TRBD1; V gene: TRBV7-2; CDR3 protein: CASSLPGGNQPQHF; CDR3 DNA: TGTGCCAGCAGCTTGCCAGGGGGAAATCAGCCCCAGCATTTT
clone size: NA; J gene: TRBJ1-1; CDR3 length: 17; D gene: TRBD1; V gene: TRBV15; CDR3 protein: CATSRGFQGASSTEAFF; CDR3 DNA: TGTGCCACCAGCAGAGGTTTCCAGGGGGCCAGTTCCACTGAAGCTTTCTTT
clone size: NA; J gene: TRBJ1-3; CDR3 length: 15; D gene: NA; V gene: TRBV6-1; CDR3 protein: CASSDRGPVGNTIYF; CDR3 DNA: TGTGCCAGCAGTGACCGAGGGCCCGTTGGAAACACCATATATTTT
clone size: NA; J gene: TRBJ2-1; CDR3 length: 15; D gene: NA; V gene: TRBV24-1; CDR3 protein: CATSEAGIIGNEQFF; CDR3 DNA: TGTGCCACCAGTGAGGCGGGCATCATAGGCAATGAGCAGTTCTTC
clone size: NA; J gene: TRBJ2-3; CDR3 length: 15; D gene: NA; V gene: TRBV5-1; CDR3 protein: CASSLNAGSTDTQYF; CDR3 DNA: TGCGCCAGCAGCTTGAATGCGGGTAGCACAGATACGCAGTATTTT
clone size: NA; J gene: TRBJ2-5; CDR3 length: 14; D gene: TRBD2; V gene: TRBV5-4; CDR3 protein: CASSGWTSEETQYF; CDR3 DNA: TGTGCCAGCAGCGGGTGGACTAGCGAGGAGACCCAGTACTTC
clone size: NA; J gene: TRBJ1-1; CDR3 length: 14; D gene: NA; V gene: TRBV5-5; CDR3 protein: CASSLKDKDTEAFF; CDR3 DNA: TGTGCCAGCAGCTTGAAGGACAAGGACACTGAAGCTTTCTTT
clone size: NA; J gene: TRBJ2-1; CDR3 length: 15; D gene: TRBD2; V gene: TRBV19; CDR3 protein: CASSPRLAGGVEQFF; CDR3 DNA: TGTGCCAGTAGTCCCCGACTAGCGGGAGGGGTTGAGCAGTTCTTC
clone size: NA; J gene: TRBJ2-2; CDR3 length: 17; D gene: TRBD1; V gene: TRBV7-2; CDR3 protein: CASSLAGTGISAGELFF; CDR3 DNA: TGTGCCAGCAGCTTAGCTGGGACAGGCATAAGCGCCGGGGAGCTGTTTTTT
clone size: NA; J gene: TRBJ2-1; CDR3 length: 15; D gene: TRBD2; V gene: TRBV7-7; CDR3 protein: CASSVLAGGSNEQFF; CDR3 DNA: TGTGCCAGCAGCGTACTAGCGGGAGGTTCAAATGAGCAGTTCTTC
clone size: NA; J gene: TRBJ1-5; CDR3 length: 13; D gene: NA; V gene: TRBV16; CDR3 protein: CASSPYSDQPQHF; CDR3 DNA: TGTGCCAGCAGCCCTTACAGTGATCAGCCCCAGCATTTT
clone size: NA; J gene: TRBJ1-2; CDR3 length: 11; D gene: NA; V gene: TRBV20-1; CDR3 protein: CSARVPRGYTF; CDR3 DNA: TGCAGTGCTAGAGTCCCGCGTGGCTACACCTTC
clone size: NA; J gene: TRBJ2-2; CDR3 length: 15; D gene: NA; V gene: TRBV5-1; CDR3 protein: CASSSLAPNTGELFF; CDR3 DNA: TGCGCCAGCAGCTCTCTAGCGCCAAACACCGGGGAGCTGTTTTTT
clone size: few; J gene: TRBJ1-5; CDR3 length: 14; D gene: TRBD1; V gene: TRBV7-9; CDR3 protein: CASSLGTVNQPQHF; CDR3 DNA: TGTGCCAGCAGCTTGGGGACAGTCAATCAGCCCCAGCATTTT
clone size: NA; J gene: TRBJ2-3; CDR3 length: 16; D gene: TRBD1; V gene: TRBV11-2; CDR3 protein: CASSLALGQGADTQYF; CDR3 DNA: TGTGCCAGCAGCTTGGCCTTGGGACAGGGGGCAGATACGCAGTATTTT
clone size: NA; J gene: TRBJ2-1; CDR3 length: 14; D gene: NA; V gene: TRBV30; CDR3 protein: CAWNPSSGPNEQFF; CDR3 DNA: TGTGCCTGGAATCCTTCCAGCGGGCCGAATGAGCAGTTCTTC
clone size: NA; J gene: TRBJ1-4; CDR3 length: 16; D gene: TRBD1; V gene: TRBV3-1/TRBV3-2; CDR3 protein: CASSQVGQVGSEKLFF; CDR3 DNA: TGTGCCAGCAGCCAGGTGGGACAGGTCGGAAGTGAAAAACTGTTTTTT
clone size: NA; J gene: TRBJ1-6; CDR3 length: 15; D gene: NA; V gene: TRBV23-1; CDR3 protein: CASSQSRQGPSPLHF; CDR3 DNA: TGCGCCAGCAGTCAATCGAGGCAGGGTCCCTCACCCCTCCACTTT
clone size: NA; J gene: TRBJ1-2; CDR3 length: 15; D gene: NA; V gene: TRBV5-8; CDR3 protein: CASSLDRFGNYGYTF; CDR3 DNA: TGTGCCAGCAGCTTGGACAGGTTCGGTAACTATGGCTACACCTTC
clone size: once; J gene: TRBJ2-1; CDR3 length: 15; D gene: NA; V gene: TRBV27; CDR3 protein: CASSFGLSSYNEQFF; CDR3 DNA: TGTGCCAGCAGTTTCGGGTTGAGCTCCTACAATGAGCAGTTCTTC
clone size: NA; J gene: TRBJ1-6; CDR3 length: 17; D gene: NA; V gene: TRBV27; CDR3 protein: CASSRKISSSYNSPLHF; CDR3 DNA: TGTGCCAGCAGCCGGAAAATTTCTAGCTCCTATAATTCACCCCTCCACTTT
clone size: NA; J gene: TRBJ1-5; CDR3 length: 14; D gene: NA; V gene: TRBV7-8; CDR3 protein: CASSLGRGTQPQHF; CDR3 DNA: TGTGCCAGCAGCTTAGGTAGGGGAACGCAGCCCCAGCATTTT